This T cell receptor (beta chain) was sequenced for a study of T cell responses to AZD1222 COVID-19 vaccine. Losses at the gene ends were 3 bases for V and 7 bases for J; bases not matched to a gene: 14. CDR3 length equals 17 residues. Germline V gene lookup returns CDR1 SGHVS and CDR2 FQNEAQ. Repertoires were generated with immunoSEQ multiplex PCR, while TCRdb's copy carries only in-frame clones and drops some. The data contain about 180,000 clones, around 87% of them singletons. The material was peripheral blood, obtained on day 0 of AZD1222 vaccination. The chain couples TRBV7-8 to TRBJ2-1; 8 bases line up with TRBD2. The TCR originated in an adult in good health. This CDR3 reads CASSFRPSGGRKNEQFF. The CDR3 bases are TGTGCCAGCAGCTTCCGCCCCTCAGGCGGGAGGAAGAATGAGCAGTTCTTC.